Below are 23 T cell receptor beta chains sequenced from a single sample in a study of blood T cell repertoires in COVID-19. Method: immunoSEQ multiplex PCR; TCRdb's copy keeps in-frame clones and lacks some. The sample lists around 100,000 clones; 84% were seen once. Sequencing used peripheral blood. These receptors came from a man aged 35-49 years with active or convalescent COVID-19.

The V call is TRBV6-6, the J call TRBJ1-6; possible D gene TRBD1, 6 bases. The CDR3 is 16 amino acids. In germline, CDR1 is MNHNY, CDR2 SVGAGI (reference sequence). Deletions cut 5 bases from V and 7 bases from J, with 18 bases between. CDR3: CASSRPQTGRNSPLHF. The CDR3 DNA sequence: TGTGCCAGCAGTCGACCACAGACAGGTCGAAATTCACCCCTCCACTTT.

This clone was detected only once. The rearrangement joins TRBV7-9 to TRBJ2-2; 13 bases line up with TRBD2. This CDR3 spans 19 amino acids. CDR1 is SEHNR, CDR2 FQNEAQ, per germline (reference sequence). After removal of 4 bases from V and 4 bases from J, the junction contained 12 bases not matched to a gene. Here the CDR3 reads CASSSATTSGGAGTGELFF. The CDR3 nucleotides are TGTGCCAGCAGCTCAGCCACCACTAGCGGGGGGGCCGGCACCGGGGAGCTGTTTTTT.

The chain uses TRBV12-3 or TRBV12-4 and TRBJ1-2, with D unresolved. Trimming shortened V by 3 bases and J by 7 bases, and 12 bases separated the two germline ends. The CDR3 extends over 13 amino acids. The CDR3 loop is CASSFKQEGGYTF. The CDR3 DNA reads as TGTGCCAGCAGTTTCAAGCAGGAGGGTGGCTACACCTTC.

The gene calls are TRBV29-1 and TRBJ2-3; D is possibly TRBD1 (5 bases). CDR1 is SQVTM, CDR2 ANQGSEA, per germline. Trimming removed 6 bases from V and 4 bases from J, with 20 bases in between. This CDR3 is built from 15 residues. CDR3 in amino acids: CSVELGRVVSDTQYF. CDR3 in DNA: TGCAGCGTCGAGCTGGGCAGGGTAGTCTCAGATACGCAGTATTTT.

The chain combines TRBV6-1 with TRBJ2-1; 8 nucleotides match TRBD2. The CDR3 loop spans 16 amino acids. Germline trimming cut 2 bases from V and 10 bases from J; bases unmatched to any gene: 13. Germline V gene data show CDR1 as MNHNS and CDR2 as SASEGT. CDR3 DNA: TGTGCCAGCAGTGAATCGTATCGGGGGGGCCGTTACGAGCAGTTCTTC. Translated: CASSESYRGGRYEQFF.

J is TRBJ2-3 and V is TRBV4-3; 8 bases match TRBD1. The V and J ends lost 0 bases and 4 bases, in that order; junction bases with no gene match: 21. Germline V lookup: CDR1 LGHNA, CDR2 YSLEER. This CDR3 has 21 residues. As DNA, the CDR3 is TGCGCCAGCAGCCAAGATATAGCTGGACAGGGAGCAGTCCGGGTCCCAGATACGCAGTATTTT. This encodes CASSQDIAGQGAVRVPDTQYF.

This chain's CDR3 is CASSSGGGPNTGELFF. The DNA for the CDR3 is TGTGCCAGCTCATCTGGGGGGGGACCGAACACCGGGGAGCTGTTTTTT. This chain links TRBV18 with TRBJ2-2; 7 nucleotides agree with TRBD2. The length of the CDR3 is 16 residues. With 5 bases clipped from V and 0 bases from J, the junction kept 6 bases outside the gene matches. CDR1 is KGHSH and CDR2 is LQKENI in the germline V gene.

The CDR3, as DNA: TGCAGCGTGGTACAGGGTCACAATCAGCCCCAGCATTTT. Amino acid sequence: CSVVQGHNQPQHF. The chain combines TRBV29-1 with TRBJ1-5; TRBD1 is a possible D gene (6 bases). CDR3 length: 13 amino acids. CDR1 SQVTM and CDR2 ANQGSEA come from the germline V gene. V lost 6 bases to trimming and J lost 3 bases, with 12 bases between them.

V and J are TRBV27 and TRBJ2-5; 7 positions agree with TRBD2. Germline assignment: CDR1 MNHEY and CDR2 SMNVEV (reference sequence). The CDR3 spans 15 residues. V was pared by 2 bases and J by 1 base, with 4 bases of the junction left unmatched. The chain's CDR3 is CASSLRRGVQETQYF. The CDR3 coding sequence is TGTGCCAGCAGTTTAAGACGGGGGGTCCAAGAGACCCAGTACTTC.

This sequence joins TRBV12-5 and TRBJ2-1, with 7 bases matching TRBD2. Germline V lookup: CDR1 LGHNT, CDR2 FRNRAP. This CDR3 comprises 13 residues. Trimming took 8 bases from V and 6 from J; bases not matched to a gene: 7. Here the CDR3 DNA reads TGTGCTAGTCGAGGGACTAACCTCAATGAGCAGTTCTTC. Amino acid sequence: CASRGTNLNEQFF.

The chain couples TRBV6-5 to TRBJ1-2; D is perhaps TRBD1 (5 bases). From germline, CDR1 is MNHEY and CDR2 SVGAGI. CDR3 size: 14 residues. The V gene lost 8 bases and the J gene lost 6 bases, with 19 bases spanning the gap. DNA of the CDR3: TGTGCCAGCCGGCCGGAAGGTCAGGGAAATGGCTACACCTTC. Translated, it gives CASRPEGQGNGYTF.

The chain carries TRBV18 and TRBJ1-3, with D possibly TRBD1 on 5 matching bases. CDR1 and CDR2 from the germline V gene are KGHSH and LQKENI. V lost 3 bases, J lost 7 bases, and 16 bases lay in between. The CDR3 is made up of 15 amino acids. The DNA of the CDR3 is TGTGCCAGCTCACCCAAAGGGAGGGGAAGGAACACCATATATTTT. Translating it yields CASSPKGRGRNTIYF. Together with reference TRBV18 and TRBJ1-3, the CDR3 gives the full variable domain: NAGVMQNPRHLVRRRGQEARLRCSPMKGHSHVYWYRQLPEEGLKFMVYLQKENIIDESGMPKERFSAEFPKEGPSILRIQQVVRGDSAAYFCASSPKGRGRNTIYFGEGSWLTVV.

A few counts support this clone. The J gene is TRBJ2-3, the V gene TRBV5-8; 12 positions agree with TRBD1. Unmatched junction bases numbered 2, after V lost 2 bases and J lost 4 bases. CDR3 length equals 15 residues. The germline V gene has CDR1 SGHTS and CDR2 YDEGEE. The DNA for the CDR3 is TGTGCCAGCAGCTTCGGGACAGGGGGCGCAGATACGCAGTATTTT. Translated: CASSFGTGGADTQYF.

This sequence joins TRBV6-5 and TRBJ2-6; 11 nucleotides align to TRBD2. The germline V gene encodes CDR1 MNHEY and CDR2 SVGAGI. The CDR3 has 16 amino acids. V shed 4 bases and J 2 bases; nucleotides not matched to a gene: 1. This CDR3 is CASSLAGGPGANVLTF. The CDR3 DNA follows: TGTGCCAGCAGTTTAGCGGGGGGGCCTGGGGCCAACGTCCTGACTTTC.

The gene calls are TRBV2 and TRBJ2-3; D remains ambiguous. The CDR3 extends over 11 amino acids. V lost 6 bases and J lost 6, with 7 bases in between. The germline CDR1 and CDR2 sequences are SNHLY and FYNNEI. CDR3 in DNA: TGTGCCAGCAGCTTCGTGGATACGCAGTATTTT. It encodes CASSFVDTQYF.

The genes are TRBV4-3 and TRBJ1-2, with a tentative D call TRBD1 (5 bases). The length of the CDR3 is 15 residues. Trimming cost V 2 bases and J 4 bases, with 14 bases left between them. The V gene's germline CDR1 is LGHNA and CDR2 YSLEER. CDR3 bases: TGCGCCAGCAGCCAATACATTGGGGGGGGCTATGGCTACACCTTC. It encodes CASSQYIGGGYGYTF.

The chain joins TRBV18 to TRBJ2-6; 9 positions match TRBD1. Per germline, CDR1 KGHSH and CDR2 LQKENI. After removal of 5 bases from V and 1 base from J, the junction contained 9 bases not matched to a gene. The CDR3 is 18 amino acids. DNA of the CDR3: TGTGCCAGCTCAGCCCAACAGGGGGCGATATCTGGGGCCAACGTCCTGACTTTC. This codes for CASSAQQGAISGANVLTF.

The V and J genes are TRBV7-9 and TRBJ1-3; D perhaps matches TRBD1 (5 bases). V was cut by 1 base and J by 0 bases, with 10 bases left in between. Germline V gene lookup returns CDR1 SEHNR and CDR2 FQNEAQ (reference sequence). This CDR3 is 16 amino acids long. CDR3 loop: CASSLVSQGSGNTIYF. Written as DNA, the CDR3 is TGTGCCAGCAGCTTAGTGTCCCAGGGCTCTGGAAACACCATATATTTT. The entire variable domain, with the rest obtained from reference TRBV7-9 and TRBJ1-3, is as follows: DTGVSQNPRHKITKRGQNVTFRCDPISEHNRLYWYRQTLGQGPEFLTYFQNEAQLEKSRLLSDRFSAERPKGSFSTLEIQRTEQGDSAMYLCASSLVSQGSGNTIYFGEGSWLTVV.

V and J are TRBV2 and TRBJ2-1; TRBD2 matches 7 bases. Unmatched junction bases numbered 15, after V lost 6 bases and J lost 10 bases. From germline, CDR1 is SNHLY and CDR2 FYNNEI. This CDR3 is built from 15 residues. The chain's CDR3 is CASRARGDLGSEQFF. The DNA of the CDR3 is TGTGCCAGCAGAGCTCGGGGGGACCTAGGTTCGGAGCAGTTCTTC. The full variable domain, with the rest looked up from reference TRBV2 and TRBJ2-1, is EPEVTQTPSHQVTQMGQEVILRCVPISNHLYFYWYRQILGQKVEFLVSFYNNEISEKSEIFDDQFSVERPDGSNFTLKIRSTKLEDSAMYFCASRARGDLGSEQFFGPGTRLTVL.

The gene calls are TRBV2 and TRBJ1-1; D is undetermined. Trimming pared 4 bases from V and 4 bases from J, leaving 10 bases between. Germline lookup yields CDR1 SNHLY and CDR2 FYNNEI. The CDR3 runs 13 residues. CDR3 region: CASSGAGSTEAFF. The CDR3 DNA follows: TGTGCCAGCAGTGGGGCCGGGAGCACTGAAGCTTTCTTT.

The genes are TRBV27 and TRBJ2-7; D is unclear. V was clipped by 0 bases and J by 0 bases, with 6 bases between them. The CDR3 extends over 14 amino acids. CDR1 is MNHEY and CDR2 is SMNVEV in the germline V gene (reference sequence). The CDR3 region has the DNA TGTGCCAGCAGTTTATCCCCAGGCTCCTACGAGCAGTACTTC. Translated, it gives CASSLSPGSYEQYF.

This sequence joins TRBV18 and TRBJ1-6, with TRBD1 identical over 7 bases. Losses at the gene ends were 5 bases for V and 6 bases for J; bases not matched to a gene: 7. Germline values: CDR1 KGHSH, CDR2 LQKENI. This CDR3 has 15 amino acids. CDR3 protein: CASSYDRAGNSPLHF. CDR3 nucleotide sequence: TGTGCCAGCTCATATGACAGGGCGGGTAATTCACCCCTCCACTTT.

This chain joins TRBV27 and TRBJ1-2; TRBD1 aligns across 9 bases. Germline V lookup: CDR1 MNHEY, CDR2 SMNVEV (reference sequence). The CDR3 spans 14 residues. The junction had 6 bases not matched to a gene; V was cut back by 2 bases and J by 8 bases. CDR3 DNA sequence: TGTGCCAGCAGTTTACGGGGACAGGGCGTAGGCTACACCTTC. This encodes CASSLRGQGVGYTF.